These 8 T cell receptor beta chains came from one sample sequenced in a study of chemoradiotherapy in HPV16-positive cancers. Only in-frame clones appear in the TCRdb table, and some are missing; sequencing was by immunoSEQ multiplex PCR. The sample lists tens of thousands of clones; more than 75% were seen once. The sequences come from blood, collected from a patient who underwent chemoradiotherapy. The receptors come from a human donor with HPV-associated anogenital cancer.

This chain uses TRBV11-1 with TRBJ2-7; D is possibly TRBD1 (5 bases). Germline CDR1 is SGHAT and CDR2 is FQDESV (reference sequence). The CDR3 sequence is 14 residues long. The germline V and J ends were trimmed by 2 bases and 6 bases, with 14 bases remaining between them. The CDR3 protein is CASSLRGALSEQYF. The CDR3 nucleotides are TGTGCCAGCAGCTTAAGGGGCGCCCTCAGCGAGCAGTACTTC.

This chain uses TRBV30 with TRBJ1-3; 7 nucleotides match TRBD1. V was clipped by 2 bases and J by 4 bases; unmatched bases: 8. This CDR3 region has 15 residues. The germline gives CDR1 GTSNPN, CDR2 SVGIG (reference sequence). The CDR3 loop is CAWSRDRASGNTIYF. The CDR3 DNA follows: TGTGCCTGGAGTCGAGACAGGGCCTCAGGAAACACCATATATTTT.

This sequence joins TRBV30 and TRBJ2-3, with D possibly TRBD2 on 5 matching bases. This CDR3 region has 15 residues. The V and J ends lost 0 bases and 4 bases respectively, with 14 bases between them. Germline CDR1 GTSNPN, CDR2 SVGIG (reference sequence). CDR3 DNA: TGTGCCTGGAGTGTTCGGGGAAGTGGGGCAGATACGCAGTATTTT. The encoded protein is CAWSVRGSGADTQYF.

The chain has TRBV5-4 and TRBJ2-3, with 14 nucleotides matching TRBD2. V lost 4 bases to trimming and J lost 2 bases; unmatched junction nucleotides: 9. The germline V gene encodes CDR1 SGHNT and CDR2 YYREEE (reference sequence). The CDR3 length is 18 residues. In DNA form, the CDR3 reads TGTGCCAGCAGCCCCCTGGGACTAGCGGGGGCCGACACAGATACGCAGTATTTT. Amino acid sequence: CASSPLGLAGADTDTQYF.

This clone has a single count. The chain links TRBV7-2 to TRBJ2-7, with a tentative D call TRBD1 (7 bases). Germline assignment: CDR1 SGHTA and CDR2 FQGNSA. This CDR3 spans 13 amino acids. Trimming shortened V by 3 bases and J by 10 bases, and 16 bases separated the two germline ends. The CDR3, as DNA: TGTGCCAGCAGCTTTAGGGAACAGGGGACTCAGTACTTC. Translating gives CASSFREQGTQYF.

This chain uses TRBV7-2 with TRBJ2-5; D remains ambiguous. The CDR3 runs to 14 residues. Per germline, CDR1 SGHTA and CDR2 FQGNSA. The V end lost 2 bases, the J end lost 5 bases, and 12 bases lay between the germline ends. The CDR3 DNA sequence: TGTGCCAGCAGCTTAAATGGGCGGCGGGAGACCCAGTACTTC. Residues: CASSLNGRRETQYF.

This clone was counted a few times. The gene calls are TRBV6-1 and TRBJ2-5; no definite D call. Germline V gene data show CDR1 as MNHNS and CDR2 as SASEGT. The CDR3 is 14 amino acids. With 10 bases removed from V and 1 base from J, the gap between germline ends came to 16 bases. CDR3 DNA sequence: TGTGCCACCCGGCGCACCGGGTCCCAAGAGACCCAGTACTTC. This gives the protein CATRRTGSQETQYF.

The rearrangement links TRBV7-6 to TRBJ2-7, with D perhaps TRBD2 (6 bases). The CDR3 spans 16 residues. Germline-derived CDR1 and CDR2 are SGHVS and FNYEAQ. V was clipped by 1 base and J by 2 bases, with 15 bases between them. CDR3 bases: TGTGCCAGCAGCTTAGTCTCACTAGCTGGAGCCTACGAGCAGTACTTC. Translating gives CASSLVSLAGAYEQYF. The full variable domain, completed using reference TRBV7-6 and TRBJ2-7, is GAGVSQSPRYKVTKRGQDVALRCDPISGHVSLYWYRQALGQGPEFLTYFNYEAQQDKSGLPNDRFSAERPEGSISTLTIQRTEQRDSAMYRCASSLVSLAGAYEQYFGPGTRLTVT.